The clone carrying this T cell receptor beta chain is medium-sized in the sample. The data derive from a study of metastatic and nonmetastatic thyroid tumors. Study-wide context: A comparison of repertoires was made across blood and tumor or nodule tissue from malignant and benign thyroid patients.

TCRdb re-called the PCR reads with MiXCR. This sample has about 16,000 clones, with about a quarter found just once. Until they underwent thyroid surgery, no patient had received any treatment. The CDR3 runs 12 residues. Looked up from germline, CDR1 is DFQATT and CDR2 is SNEGSKA (reference sequence). Trimming cost V 6 bases and J 1 base, with 9 bases left between them. The source is a male donor with papillary thyroid cancer or a benign thyroid nodule (not recorded which). Some clones in this sample may be carry-over from other donors' samples. The chain recombines TRBV20-1 with TRBJ1-1; the D is unclear. What was sequenced was blood. CDR3 in DNA: TGCAGTGCCGTGTCGGGGAACACTGAAGCTTTCTTT. It yields the protein CSAVSGNTEAFF.